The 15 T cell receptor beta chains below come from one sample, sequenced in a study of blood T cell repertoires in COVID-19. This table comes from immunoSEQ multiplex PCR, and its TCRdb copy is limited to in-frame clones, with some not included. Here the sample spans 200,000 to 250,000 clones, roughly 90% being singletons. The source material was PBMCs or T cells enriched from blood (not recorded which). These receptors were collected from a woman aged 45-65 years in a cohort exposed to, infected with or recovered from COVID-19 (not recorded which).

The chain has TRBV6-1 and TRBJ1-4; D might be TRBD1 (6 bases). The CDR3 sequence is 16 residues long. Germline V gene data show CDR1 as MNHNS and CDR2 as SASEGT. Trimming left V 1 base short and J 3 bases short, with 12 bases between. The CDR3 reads CASSEDWGLANEKLFF. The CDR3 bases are TGTGCCAGCAGTGAAGATTGGGGGCTTGCTAATGAAAAACTGTTTTTT.

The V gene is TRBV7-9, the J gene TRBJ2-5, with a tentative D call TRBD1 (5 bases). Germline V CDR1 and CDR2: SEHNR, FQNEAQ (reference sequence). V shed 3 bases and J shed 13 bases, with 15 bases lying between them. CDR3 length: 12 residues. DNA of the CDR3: TGTGCCAGCAGCTTGGGGCAGCCTACACTGTACTTC. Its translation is CASSLGQPTLYF.

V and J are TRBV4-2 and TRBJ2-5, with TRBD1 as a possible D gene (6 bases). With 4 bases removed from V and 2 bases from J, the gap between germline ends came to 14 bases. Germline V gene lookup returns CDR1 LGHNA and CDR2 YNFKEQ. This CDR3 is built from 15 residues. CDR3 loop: CASSPGRGMQETQYF. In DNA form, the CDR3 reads TGTGCCAGCAGCCCCGGCAGGGGTATGCAAGAGACCCAGTACTTC.

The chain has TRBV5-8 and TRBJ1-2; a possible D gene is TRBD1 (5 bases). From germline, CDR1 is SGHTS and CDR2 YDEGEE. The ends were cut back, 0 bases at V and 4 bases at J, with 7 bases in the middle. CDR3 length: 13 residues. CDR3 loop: CASSLDRGYGYTF. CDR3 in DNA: TGTGCCAGCAGCTTGGATAGGGGCTATGGCTACACCTTC. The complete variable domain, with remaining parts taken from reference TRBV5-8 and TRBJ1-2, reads EAGVTQSPTHLIKTRGQQATLRCSPISGHTSVYWYQQALGLGLQFLLWYDEGEERNRGNFPPRFSGRQFPNYSSELNVNALELEDSALYLCASSLDRGYGYTFGSGTRLTVV.

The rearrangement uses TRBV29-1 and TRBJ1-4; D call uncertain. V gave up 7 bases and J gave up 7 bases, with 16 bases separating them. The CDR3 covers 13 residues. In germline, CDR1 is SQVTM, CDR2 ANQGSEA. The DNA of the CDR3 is TGCAGCGCGTGCCGTGAGTCGGGTGAAAAACTGTTTTTT. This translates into CSACRESGEKLFF.

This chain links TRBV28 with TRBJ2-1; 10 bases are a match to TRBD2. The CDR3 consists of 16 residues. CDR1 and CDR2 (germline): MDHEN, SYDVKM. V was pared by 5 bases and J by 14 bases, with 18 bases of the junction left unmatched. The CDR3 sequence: CASSPAQLAGDQKKFF. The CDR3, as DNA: TGTGCCAGCAGTCCCGCCCAGCTAGCGGGGGACCAAAAGAAGTTCTTC.

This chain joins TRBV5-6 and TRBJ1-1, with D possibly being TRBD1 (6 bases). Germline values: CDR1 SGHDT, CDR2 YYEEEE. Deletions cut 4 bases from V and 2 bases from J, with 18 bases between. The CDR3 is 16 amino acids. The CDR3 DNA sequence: TGTGCCAGCAGCAACCTAAAACAGGGTTTAAACACTGAAGCTTTCTTT. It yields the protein CASSNLKQGLNTEAFF.

This CDR3 is CASSARDTYTEAFF. The CDR3 coding sequence is TGTGCCAGCAGCGCCCGGGATACGTACACTGAAGCTTTCTTT. This sequence joins TRBV9 and TRBJ1-1; D unclear. Trimming took off 3 bases at V and 3 bases at J, with 12 bases between the two ends. CDR1 is SGDLS and CDR2 is YYNGEE in the germline V gene. This CDR3 has 14 residues. The full variable domain, in which reference TRBV9 and TRBJ1-1 provide the parts outside the CDR3, is DSGVTQTPKHLITATGQRVTLRCSPRSGDLSVYWYQQSLDQGLQFLIQYYNGEERAKGNILERFSAQQFPDLHSELNLSSLELGDSALYFCASSARDTYTEAFFGQGTRLTVV.

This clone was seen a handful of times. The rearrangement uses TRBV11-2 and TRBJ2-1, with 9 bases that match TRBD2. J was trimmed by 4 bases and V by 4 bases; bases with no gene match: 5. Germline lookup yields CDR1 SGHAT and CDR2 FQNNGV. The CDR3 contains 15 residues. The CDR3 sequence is CASSYLAGPYNEQFF. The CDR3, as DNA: TGTGCCAGCAGCTATCTAGCGGGACCTTACAATGAGCAGTTCTTC.

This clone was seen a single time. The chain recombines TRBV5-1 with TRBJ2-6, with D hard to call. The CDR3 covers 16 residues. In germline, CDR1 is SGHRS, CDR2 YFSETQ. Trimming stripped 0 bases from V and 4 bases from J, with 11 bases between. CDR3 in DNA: TGCGCCAGCAGCTTGGCTATGGTCACCGGGGCCAACGTCCTGACTTTC. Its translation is CASSLAMVTGANVLTF.

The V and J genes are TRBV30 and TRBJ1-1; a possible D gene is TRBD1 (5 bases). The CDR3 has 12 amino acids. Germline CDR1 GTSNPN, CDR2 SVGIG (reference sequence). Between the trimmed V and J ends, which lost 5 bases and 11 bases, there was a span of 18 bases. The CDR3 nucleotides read TGTGCCTGGCAGTTCGAGGGACTGAAGGCTTTCTTT. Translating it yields CAWQFEGLKAFF.

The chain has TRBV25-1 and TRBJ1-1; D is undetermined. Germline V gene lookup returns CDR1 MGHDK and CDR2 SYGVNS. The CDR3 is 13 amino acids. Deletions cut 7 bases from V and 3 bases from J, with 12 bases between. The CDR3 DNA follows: TGTGCCAGCACCAGACGGGGAGACACTGAAGCTTTCTTT. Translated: CASTRRGDTEAFF.

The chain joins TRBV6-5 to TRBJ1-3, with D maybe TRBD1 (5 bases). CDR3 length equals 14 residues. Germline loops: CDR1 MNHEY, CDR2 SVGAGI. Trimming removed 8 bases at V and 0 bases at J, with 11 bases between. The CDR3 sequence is CASAGYSSGNTIYF. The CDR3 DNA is TGTGCCAGCGCAGGGTATAGCTCTGGAAACACCATATATTTT.

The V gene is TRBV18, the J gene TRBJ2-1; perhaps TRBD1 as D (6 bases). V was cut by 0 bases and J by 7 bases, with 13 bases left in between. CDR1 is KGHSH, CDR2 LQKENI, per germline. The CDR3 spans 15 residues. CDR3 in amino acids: CASSPPNKGDNEQFF. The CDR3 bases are TGTGCCAGCTCACCACCGAATAAGGGGGATAATGAGCAGTTCTTC.

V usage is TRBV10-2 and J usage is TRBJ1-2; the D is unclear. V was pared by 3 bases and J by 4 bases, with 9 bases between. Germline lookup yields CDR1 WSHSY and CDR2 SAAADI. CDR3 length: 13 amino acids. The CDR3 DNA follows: TGCGCCAGCAGTGACAGGAAATTCTATGGCTACACCTTC. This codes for CASSDRKFYGYTF.